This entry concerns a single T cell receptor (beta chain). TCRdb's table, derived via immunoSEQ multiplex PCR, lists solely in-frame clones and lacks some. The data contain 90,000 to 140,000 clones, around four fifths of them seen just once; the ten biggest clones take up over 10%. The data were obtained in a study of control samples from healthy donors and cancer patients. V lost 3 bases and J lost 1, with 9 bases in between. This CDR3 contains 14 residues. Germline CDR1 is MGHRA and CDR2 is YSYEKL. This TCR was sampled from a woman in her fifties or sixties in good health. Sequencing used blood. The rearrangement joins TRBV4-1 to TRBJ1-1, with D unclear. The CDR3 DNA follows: TGCGCCAGCAGCCATGACACGGCGAACACTGAAGCTTTCTTT. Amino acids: CASSHDTANTEAFF.